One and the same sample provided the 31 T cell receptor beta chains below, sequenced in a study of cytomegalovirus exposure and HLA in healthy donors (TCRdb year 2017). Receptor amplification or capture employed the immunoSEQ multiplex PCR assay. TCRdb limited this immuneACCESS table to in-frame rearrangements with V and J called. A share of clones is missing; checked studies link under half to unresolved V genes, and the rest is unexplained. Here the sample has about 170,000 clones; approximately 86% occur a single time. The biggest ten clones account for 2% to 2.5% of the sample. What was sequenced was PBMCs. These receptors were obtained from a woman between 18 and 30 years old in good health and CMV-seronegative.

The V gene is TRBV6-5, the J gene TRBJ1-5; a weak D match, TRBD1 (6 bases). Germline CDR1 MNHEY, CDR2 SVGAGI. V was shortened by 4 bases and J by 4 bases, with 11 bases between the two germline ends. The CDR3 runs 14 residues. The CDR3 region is CASSSQGQNQPQHF. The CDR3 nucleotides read TGTGCCAGCAGTTCACAGGGCCAAAATCAGCCCCAGCATTTT.

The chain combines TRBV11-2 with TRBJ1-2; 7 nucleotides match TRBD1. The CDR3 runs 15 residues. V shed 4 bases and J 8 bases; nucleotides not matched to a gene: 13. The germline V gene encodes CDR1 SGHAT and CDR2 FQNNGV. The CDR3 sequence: CASSWGKDRAEGYTF. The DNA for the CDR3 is TGTGCCAGCAGCTGGGGAAAAGACAGGGCTGAAGGCTACACCTTC.

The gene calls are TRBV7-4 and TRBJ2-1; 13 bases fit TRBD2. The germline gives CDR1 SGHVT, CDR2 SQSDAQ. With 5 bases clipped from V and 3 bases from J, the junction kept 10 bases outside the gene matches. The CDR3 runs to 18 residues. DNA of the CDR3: TGTGCCAGCAGCCTCGGACTAGCGGGAGTAGACAACTACAATGAGCAGTTCTTC. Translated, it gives CASSLGLAGVDNYNEQFF.

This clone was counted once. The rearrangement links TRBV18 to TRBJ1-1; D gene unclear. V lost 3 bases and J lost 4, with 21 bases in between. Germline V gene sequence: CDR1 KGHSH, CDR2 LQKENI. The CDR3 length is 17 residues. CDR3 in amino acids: CASSPEQSPPLATEAFF. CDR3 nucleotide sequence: TGTGCCAGCTCACCGGAACAGTCCCCGCCCCTGGCCACTGAAGCTTTCTTT.

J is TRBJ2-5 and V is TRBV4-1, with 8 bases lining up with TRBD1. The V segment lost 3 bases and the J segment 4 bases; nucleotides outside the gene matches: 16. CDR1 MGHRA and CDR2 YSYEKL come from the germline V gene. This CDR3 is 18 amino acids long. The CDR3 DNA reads TGCGCCAGCAGCCAGCTCGGTTCACCCGGGACAGGAGGAGAGACCCAGTACTTC. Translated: CASSQLGSPGTGGETQYF.

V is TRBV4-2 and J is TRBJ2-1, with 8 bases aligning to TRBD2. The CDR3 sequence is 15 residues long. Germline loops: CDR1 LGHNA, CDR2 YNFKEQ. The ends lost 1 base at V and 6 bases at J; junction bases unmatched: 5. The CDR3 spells CASSQAGGSSNEQFF. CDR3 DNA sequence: TGTGCCAGCAGCCAAGCGGGAGGGTCTTCCAATGAGCAGTTCTTC.

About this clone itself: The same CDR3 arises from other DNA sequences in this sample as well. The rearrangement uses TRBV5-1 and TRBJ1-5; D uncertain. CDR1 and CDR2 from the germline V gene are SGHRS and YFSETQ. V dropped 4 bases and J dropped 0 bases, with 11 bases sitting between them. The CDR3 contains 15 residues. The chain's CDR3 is CASSLLGDSNQPQHF. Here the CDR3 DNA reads TGCGCCAGCAGCCTGCTTGGAGATAGCAATCAGCCCCAGCATTTT.

Here the CDR3 reads CASSSTGGEVEQYF. The CDR3 DNA reads TGCGCCAGCAGCTCTACGGGGGGTGAGGTCGAGCAGTACTTC. The chain couples TRBV5-1 to TRBJ2-7; TRBD2 agrees at 7 bases. Germline V gives CDR1 SGHRS, CDR2 YFSETQ. V was pared by 3 bases and J by 6 bases, with 9 bases of the junction left unmatched. The CDR3 extends over 14 amino acids.

As DNA, the CDR3 is TGTGCCAGTTCCATGAGTCGCACCGGGGAGCTGTTTTTT. Its protein product is CASSMSRTGELFF. The chain joins TRBV6-5 to TRBJ2-2, with D unclear. V lost 9 bases and J lost 4, with 12 bases in between. Germline V lookup: CDR1 MNHEY, CDR2 SVGAGI. The CDR3 loop spans 13 amino acids.

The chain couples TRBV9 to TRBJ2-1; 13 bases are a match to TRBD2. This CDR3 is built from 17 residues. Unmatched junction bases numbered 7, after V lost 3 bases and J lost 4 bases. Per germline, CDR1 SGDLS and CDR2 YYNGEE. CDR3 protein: CASSASGTSGVYNEQFF. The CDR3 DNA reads TGTGCCAGCAGCGCTTCCGGGACTAGCGGGGTTTACAATGAGCAGTTCTTC.

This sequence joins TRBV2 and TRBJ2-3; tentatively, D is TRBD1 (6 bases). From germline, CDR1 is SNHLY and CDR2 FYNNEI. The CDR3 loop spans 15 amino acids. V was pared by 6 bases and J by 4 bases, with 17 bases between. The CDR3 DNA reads TGTGCCAGCAGCCGACAGGTTGCCGGTGCAGATACGCAGTATTTT. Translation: CASSRQVAGADTQYF.

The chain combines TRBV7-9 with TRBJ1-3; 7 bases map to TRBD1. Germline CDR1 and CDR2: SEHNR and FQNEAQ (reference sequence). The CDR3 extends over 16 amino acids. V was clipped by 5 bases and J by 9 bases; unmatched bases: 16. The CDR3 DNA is TGTGCCAGCAGCCTCTGGACAGGCCCCACAAGGGGCACCATATATTTT. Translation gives CASSLWTGPTRGTIYF.

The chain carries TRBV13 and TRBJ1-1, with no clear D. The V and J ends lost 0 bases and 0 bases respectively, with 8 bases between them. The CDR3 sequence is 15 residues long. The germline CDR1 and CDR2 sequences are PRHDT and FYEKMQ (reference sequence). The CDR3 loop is CASSLGGRLNTEAFF. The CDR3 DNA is TGTGCCAGCAGCTTAGGGGGCAGGTTGAACACTGAAGCTTTCTTT.

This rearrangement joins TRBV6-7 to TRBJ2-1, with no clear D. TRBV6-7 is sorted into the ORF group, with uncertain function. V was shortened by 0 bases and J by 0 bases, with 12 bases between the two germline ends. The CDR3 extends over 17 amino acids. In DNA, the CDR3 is TGTGCCAGCAGTTACTCGTTTCTTTTGGCCTCCTACAATGAGCAGTTCTTC. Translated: CASSYSFLLASYNEQFF.

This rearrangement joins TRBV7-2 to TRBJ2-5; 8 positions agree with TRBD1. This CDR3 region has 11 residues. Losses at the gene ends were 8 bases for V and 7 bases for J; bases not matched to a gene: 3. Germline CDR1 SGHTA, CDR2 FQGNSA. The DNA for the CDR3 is TGTGCCAGCCAGGGGACAGGGACCCAGTACTTC. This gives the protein CASQGTGTQYF.

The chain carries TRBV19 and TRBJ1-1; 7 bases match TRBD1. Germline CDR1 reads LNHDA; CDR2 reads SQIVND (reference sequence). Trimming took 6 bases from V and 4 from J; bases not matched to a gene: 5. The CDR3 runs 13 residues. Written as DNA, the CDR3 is TGTGCCAGTAGGGACAGGTGGGGCACTGAAGCTTTCTTT. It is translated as CASRDRWGTEAFF.

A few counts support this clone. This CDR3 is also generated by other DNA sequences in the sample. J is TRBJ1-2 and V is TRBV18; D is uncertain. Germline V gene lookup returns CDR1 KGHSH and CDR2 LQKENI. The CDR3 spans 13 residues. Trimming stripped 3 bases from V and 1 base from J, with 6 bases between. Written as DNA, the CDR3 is TGTGCCAGCTCACCTCCGGTTAACTATGGCTACACCTTC. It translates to CASSPPVNYGYTF.

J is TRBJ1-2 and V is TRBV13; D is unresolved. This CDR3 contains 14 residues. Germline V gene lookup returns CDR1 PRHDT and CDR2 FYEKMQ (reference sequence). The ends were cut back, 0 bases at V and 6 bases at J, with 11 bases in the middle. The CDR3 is CASSLGRWRHGYTF. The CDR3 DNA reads TGTGCCAGCAGCTTAGGCAGGTGGAGGCATGGCTACACCTTC.

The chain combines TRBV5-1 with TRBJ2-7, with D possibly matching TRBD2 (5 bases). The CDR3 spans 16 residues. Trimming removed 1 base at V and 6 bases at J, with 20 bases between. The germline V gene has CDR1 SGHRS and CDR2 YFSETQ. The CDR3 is CASSLQASKKFFEQYF. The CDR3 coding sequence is TGCGCCAGCAGCTTGCAGGCTAGCAAGAAATTCTTCGAGCAGTACTTC.

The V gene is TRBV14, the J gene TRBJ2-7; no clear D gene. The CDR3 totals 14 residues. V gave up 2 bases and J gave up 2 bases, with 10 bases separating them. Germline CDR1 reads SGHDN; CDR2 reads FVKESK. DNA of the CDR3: TGTGCCAGCAGCCAACGAGTTCTAGCCTACGAGCAGTACTTC. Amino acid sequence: CASSQRVLAYEQYF.

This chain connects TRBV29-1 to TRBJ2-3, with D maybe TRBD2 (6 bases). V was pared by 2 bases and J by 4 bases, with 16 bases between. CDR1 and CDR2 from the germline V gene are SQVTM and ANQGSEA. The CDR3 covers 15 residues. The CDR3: CSVERPSESADTQYF. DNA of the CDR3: TGCAGCGTTGAAAGGCCTAGCGAGTCGGCAGATACGCAGTATTTT.

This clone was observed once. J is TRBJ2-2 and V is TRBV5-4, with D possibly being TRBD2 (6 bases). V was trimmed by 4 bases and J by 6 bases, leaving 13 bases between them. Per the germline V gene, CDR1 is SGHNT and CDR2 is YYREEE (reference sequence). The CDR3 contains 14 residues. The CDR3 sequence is CASSPVTRSGELFF. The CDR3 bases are TGTGCCAGCAGCCCAGTGACTAGATCCGGGGAGCTGTTTTTT.

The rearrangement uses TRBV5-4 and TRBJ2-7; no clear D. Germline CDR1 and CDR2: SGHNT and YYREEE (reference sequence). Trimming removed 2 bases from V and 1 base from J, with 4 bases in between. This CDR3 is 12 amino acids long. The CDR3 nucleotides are TGTGCCAGCAGCTTTCTGTCCTACGAGCAGTACTTC. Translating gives CASSFLSYEQYF.

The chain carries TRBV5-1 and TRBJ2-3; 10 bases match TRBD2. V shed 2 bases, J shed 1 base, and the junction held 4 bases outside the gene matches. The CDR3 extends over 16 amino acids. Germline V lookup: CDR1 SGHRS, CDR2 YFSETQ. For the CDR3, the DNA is TGCGCCAGCAGCTTACTGCTAGCGGGGGGCACAGATACGCAGTATTTT. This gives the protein CASSLLLAGGTDTQYF.

Here the CDR3 reads CASSVRGGAGGLYEQYF. CDR3 DNA sequence: TGTGCCAGCAGTGTACGAGGGGGCGCGGGGGGCCTTTACGAGCAGTACTTC. The rearrangement uses TRBV2 and TRBJ2-7, with a possible D match to TRBD2 (8 bases). V shed 4 bases and J shed 4 bases, with 23 bases lying between them. This CDR3 contains 17 residues. Germline-derived CDR1 and CDR2 are SNHLY and FYNNEI. Full variable domain (outside the CDR3, taken from reference TRBV2 and TRBJ2-7): EPEVTQTPSHQVTQMGQEVILRCVPISNHLYFYWYRQILGQKVEFLVSFYNNEISEKSEIFDDQFSVERPDGSNFTLKIRSTKLEDSAMYFCASSVRGGAGGLYEQYFGPGTRLTVT.

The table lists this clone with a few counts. The CDR3 sequence: CASMDRGLPNYGYTF. DNA for the CDR3: TGTGCCAGTATGGACAGAGGACTCCCTAACTATGGCTACACCTTC. This chain joins TRBV19 and TRBJ1-2; a possible D gene is TRBD1 (6 bases). The CDR3 length is 15 residues. Per germline, CDR1 LNHDA and CDR2 SQIVND (reference sequence). V was pared by 7 bases and J by 0 bases, with 15 bases between. The entire variable domain, with the rest obtained from reference TRBV19 and TRBJ1-2, is as follows: DGGITQSPKYLFRKEGQNVTLSCEQNLNHDAMYWYRQDPGQGLRLIYYSQIVNDFQKGDIAEGYSVSREKKESFPLTVTSAQKNPTAFYLCASMDRGLPNYGYTFGSGTRLTVV.

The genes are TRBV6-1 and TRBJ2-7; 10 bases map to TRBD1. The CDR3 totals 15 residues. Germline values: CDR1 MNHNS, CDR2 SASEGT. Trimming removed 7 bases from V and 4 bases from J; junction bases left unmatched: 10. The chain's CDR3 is CASKQGRDRGYEQYF. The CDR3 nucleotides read TGTGCCAGCAAGCAAGGCCGGGACAGGGGTTACGAGCAGTACTTC.

The CDR3 is CASSLVGGGANTDTQYF. CDR3 nucleotides: TGCGCCAGCAGCTTGGTGGGCGGGGGGGCCAACACAGATACGCAGTATTTT. This chain connects TRBV5-1 to TRBJ2-3; 9 bases agree with TRBD2. The CDR3 is 17 amino acids. CDR1 and CDR2 (germline): SGHRS, YFSETQ. With V trimmed by 0 bases and J by 2 bases, 7 bases remained unmatched.

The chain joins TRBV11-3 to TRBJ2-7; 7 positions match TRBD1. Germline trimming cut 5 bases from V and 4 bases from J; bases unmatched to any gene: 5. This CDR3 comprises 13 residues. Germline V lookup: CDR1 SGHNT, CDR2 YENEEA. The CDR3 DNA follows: TGTGCCAGCAGCCGCCCAGGGGGATACGAGCAGTACTTC. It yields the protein CASSRPGGYEQYF.

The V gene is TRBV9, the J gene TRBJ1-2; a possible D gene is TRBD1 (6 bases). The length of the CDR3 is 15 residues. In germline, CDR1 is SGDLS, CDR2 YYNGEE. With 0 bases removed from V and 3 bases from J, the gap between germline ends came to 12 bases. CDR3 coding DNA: TGTGCCAGCAGCGTAGCGTTGACAGGAGACTATGGCTACACCTTC. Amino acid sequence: CASSVALTGDYGYTF.

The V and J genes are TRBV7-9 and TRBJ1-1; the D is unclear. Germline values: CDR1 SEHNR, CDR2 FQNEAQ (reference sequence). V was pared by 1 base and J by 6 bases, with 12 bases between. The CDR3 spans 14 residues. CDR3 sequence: CASSLGVSSAEAFF. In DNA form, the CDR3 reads TGTGCCAGCAGCTTAGGGGTCTCAAGCGCTGAAGCTTTCTTT. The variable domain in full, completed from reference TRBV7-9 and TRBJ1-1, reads DTGVSQNPRHKITKRGQNVTFRCDPISEHNRLYWYRQTLGQGPEFLTYFQNEAQLEKSRLLSDRFSAERPKGSFSTLEIQRTEQGDSAMYLCASSLGVSSAEAFFGQGTRLTVV.